This T cell receptor beta chain was sequenced during a study of identical twins listed by TCRdb under 2016. Concerning the study at large: To test whether fetal clonotypes persist, the study used deep sequencing on TCR alpha and beta repertoires from monozygotic twins, unrelated adults of various ages, and cord blood. To rule out contamination, replicate twin experiments were performed at different times with different library preparation protocols.

Every donor in the study was a healthy Caucasian. Three pairs of female monozygotic twins, all aged roughly 18 to 29 years, were included in the twin cohort. Peripheral blood mononuclear cells were used as the source from which RNA for TCR libraries was isolated. Sequences SQVTM (CDR1) and ANQGSEA (CDR2) are obtained from the germline V gene. From its cysteine to its phenylalanine, the CDR3 spans 16 amino acids. Only CDR3 DNA remains: 48 bases, in frame from the first base. For this chain, trimming is 0 bases at the V end and 0 bases at the J end, and the number of junction bases without a gene match is 6. The method behind the library was 5' RACE. Sequenced on an Illumina HiSeq 2000. A universal primer binding site was introduced by template switching, and a unique molecular identifier was present in the final cDNA, enabling accurate counting of TCR cDNA molecules. First-strand cDNA for TCR alpha and beta chains was synthesized from specific primers in the conserved constant-segment region. Each cDNA library was double barcoded, with a SMART-Mk sample barcode plus Illumina barcodes, to control for contamination. TruSeq adapter sequences and Illumina sample barcodes were added in two successive PCR steps. The TCR alpha and beta cDNA libraries were sequenced on the Illumina HiSeq platform using custom primers. In the source study's methods: MiGEC processed the raw reads to extract unique molecular identifiers, while MiXCR was used to determine the CDR3 positions. Recombination models were inferred per individual with the repgenHMM and IGoR tools using an EM algorithm. Shared clonotypes were analyzed with the tcR package in R, and sharing was normalized by the product of cloneset sizes. Out-of-frame nonproductive sequences were analyzed to study raw recombination free of thymic and clonal selection effects. In TCRdb, the public reads were trimmed at Q25 with fastp and aligned with MiXCR, with productive beta chains retained. Each entry merges the rows of one CDR3 protein and shows their most common DNA and genes. TCRdb, not the authors, supplied the V and J calls. The sample contains approximately 680,000 distinct CDR3 sequences, roughly 6.6% of them found a single time. The ten largest clones represent less than 2% of the sample.

Of note for this clonotype: This clone's antigen is unknown. The sample holds no much larger clone one base away, and base qualities are not on file.

The investigation overall reported the following: Because the same donors could not be followed over many years, the conclusions depended on cross-sectional statistical analysis. A weaker excess of twin sharing was found in beta out-of-frame sequences because the signal-to-noise ratio was lowered by fewer shared sequences. Fewer insertions were carried by abundant cord blood beta clonotypes; a weaker similar trend was observed in young adult naive repertoires, while no such trend was observed in memory repertoires. Compared with coincidental sharing between unrelated individuals, out-of-frame TCR alpha sequences shared between twins had an excess of sequences with low generation probability. Invariant T cells such as MAIT and iNKT could partly confound zero-insertion analyses, although diverse VJ usage argued against such confounding for most clonotypes. In monozygotic twins, recombination models systematically underestimated out-of-frame TCR alpha sharing, but the models matched the sharing seen between unrelated individuals.

These data are also associated with another study on yellow fever vaccine responses in identical twins. As that second study puts it: According to the authors, the vaccine-induced T cell response in identical twins seemed to be partly convergent and partly specific to each individual. The study precisely tracked vaccine-responding T cell clones in identical twins.

The V and J segments used are TRBV29-1 and TRBJ2-7; 9 bases in the middle match TRBD2. The sequenced sample was PBMCs. The sequence came from a woman aged 18-29 years in good health. The CDR3 region has the sequence CSVEDSLAGRSYEQYF. The nucleotides are TGCAGCGTTGAAGATTCCCTAGCGGGACGCTCCTACGAGCAGTACTTC.